This T cell receptor beta chain was sequenced for a study of molecular identifiers for immune sequencing clone quantification (dated by TCRdb to between 2017 and 2018). A note on the overall study: For a replicate experiment, the RNA from either around 20,000 or 100,000 naive CD8 T cells was divided into five aliquots, and four of those aliquots went on to sequencing. CD8 T cells were used in a methods study to benchmark molecular-identifier clustering-based TCR repertoire sequencing (MIDCIRS) and TCR RNA copy counting.

Trimming takes 3 bases from V and 4 bases from J, and the germline ends sit 11 bases apart. Per the germline V gene, SQVTM is the CDR1 and ANQGSEA is the CDR2. The CDR3 runs 13 residues from the cysteine to the phenylalanine. Just CDR3 DNA is preserved here, 39 bases in frame from base 1. Libraries of naive CD8 T cells were generated from roughly 20,000 to 1,000,000 sorted cells, with 10%, 30% or 50% of the purified RNA used. Naive CD8 T cells, defined as CD8+CD4-CCR7+CD45RA+, were FACS-sorted into RLT Plus buffer on a BD FACSAria II. To test detection sensitivity, Jurkat RNA equivalent to roughly eleven TCR copies was spiked into samples of roughly 19,000-1,000,000 naive CD8 T cells. Enrichment of CD8 T cells was done with RosetteSep CD8+ T Cell Enrichment Cocktail plus Ficoll-Paque, and ACK red cell lysis came afterward. The research as a whole found: When barcode sub-clustering was left out, chimeric consensus sequences inflated TCR diversity, with chimeras reaching as high as 47%. Identical TCR molecules sharing a barcode could cause highly expanded clone sizes to be underestimated. Even against a background of approximately 1 million naive CD8 T cells, spiked-in Jurkat TCR RNA amounting to a single cell's worth was reported to be detectable. In CMV-specific effector cells, clones with more than 20 RNA copies contained over 99% of molecules, whereas in naive cells such clones contained under 1% of molecules. Modeling estimated 2.5 to 3.5 recovered TCR RNA copies per cell, compared with about 10 by digital PCR, which implies 25% to 30% capture efficiency. The naive libraries included spiked-in Jurkat TCR RNA (roughly 9 copies' worth), and this RNA is not part of the donor repertoire.

This clonotype was picked up many times. Its antigen is currently not known. No per-base quality is available; no much larger clone lies one base away. Receptors were amplified or captured by PCR. The sample was run on a NextSeq 500. Bulk TCR libraries were generated as previously described, with the TCR primers listed in Table S5 used. Purification of total RNA was performed with the Qiagen AllPrep DNA/RNA kit. Before analysis, reads from multiple sequencing runs of one library were combined. The authors processed their data as follows. Reads were retained only if their TCR constant sequence matched exactly, and those retained reads were trimmed to 150 nt and grouped according to their 12-nt molecular barcodes. Within each barcode group, reads were sub-clustered at a 15% Levenshtein threshold, and quality-weighted consensus sequences were built per RNA molecule. Non-functional sequences were filtered out, along with any lower-count sequence sitting one edit away from another sequence. On the basis of fitting two negative binomial distributions, barcode sub-clusters with fewer than 20% of the maximum read count were discarded. The public reads were reanalyzed by TCRdb: fastp trimming at Q25, MiXCR alignment, in-frame beta chains only. Each CDR3 protein appears once, grouped with its most common genes and DNA. These V and J calls rely on TCRdb rather than the paper's analysis. A total of approximately 590,000 distinct CDR3 sequences appear in this sample, approximately 24% of them only once. Clones ranked in the top ten supply 0.7% to 0.95% of the sample.

Sequencing was performed on naive CD8+ T cells from blood, with Jurkat cell RNA spiked in. In the paper's terms, the cell subset or site label means: FACS-sorted CD8+CD4-CCR7+CD45RA+ naive T cells. In this chain, TRBV29-1 is recombined with TRBJ2-3; D gene: possibly TRBD1, on 6 matching bases. The TCR comes from a human donor in good health. Some libraries in this study had Jurkat cell RNA spiked in. The CDR3 corresponds to CSVDGTNADTQYF. The sequenced DNA is TGCAGCGTTGATGGGACAAATGCAGATACGCAGTATTTT.